A selection of T cell receptor delta chains follows, all from one sample in a study of gamma-delta chains in newborns, infants, children. TCRdb used CATT to re-call clones from the reads. The sample consists of some 11,000 delta-chain clones, 3.5% of them appearing once. What was sequenced was blood. Every receptor here comes from a child who was a newborn, infant or young child, either healthy, febrile or measles-vaccinated (not recorded which). Both conserved end residues are part of each CDR3. The order of the fields is V gene, D gene, J gene, clone size, CDR3 DNA, CDR3 protein. A D gene is named only where the DNA matches it firmly. Only part of the rows carry a size: once, few, many, or a class if the clone is expanded.

>TRDV1|TRDD3|TRDJ1|few
TGTGCTCTTGGGAGCTCTTGGGGGATACGCCCTACCGATAAACTCATCTTT
CALGSSWGIRPTDKLIF
>TRDV2|TRDD3|TRDJ3|large
TGTGCCTGTGACACCGGTAACTGGGGGATACGCGGCAGCTCCTGGGACACCCGACAGATGTTTTTC
CACDTGNWGIRGSSWDTRQMFF
>TRDV1|TRDD3|TRDJ2|few
TGTGCTCTTGGGGGACTTCAATTGGGCCCCCCCCCTTACTGGGGGATAGGGGTCACAGCACAACTCTTCTTT
CALGGLQLGPPPYWGIGVTAQLFF
>TRDV2|TRDD2|TRDJ1|few
TGTGCCTGTGACACCCTAACTTCCTACGGAACTGGTGATAAGCGGAACACCGATAAACTCATCTTT
CACDTLTSYGTGDKRNTDKLIF
>TRDV1|TRDD3|TRDJ1|NA
TGTGCCCTGGTCGGGCTGGGGGATTTGGCTATGTTCACCGATAAACTCATCTTT
CALVGLGDLAMFTDKLIF
>TRDV3|NA|TRDJ1|medium-sized
TGTGCCGGGGGCGCTGCTAAACTCATCTTT
CAGGAAKLIF
>TRDV2|NA|TRDJ3|few
TGCGCCTGTGACACCGGGGTTTTTTATAGCTCCTGGGACACCCGACAGATGTTTTTC
CACDTGVFYSSWDTRQMFF
>TRDV3|TRDD3|TRDJ3|NA
TGTGCCTGTCCTGGGGGATACGCTAAGGGGTCCTGGGACACCCGACAGATGTTTTTC
CACPGGYAKGSWDTRQMFF
>TRDV3|NA|TRDJ1|NA
TGTGCCTTTAGGCAGGATCCTTGGCCGGCACTTCTAAACACCGATAAACTCATCTTT
CAFRQDPWPALLNTDKLIF
>TRDV1|TRDD3|TRDJ1|few
TGTGCTCTTGGGGAACTCTCACCTTCGTACTGGGGGATGGGGAACACCGATAAACTCATCTTT
CALGELSPSYWGMGNTDKLIF
>TRDV3|NA|TRDJ1|few
TGTGCTATTGCGAGACTTCCCCAACCCTCAGCGGATAAACTCATCTTT
CAIARLPQPSADKLIF
>TRDV2|TRDD3|TRDJ2|NA
TGTGCCTGTGAGCTACTGGGGGATACGACAGCACAACTCTTCTTT
CACELLGDTTAQLFF
>TRDV3|TRDD3|TRDJ1|few
TGTGCCTTTAACAGGCAACTTTTCTTGTGGGCCTGGGGGATACGATACACCGATAAACTCATCTTT
CAFNRQLFLWAWGIRYTDKLIF
>TRDV2|TRDD3|TRDJ2|NA
TGTGCCTGTGACCCGATTCCTGGGGGAGCGACAGCACAACTCTTCTTT
CACDPIPGGATAQLFF
>TRDV1|TRDD3|TRDJ1|few
TGTGCTCTTGGGGAACTAGGGAATCCTAACTACACTGGGGCGCGTGGATACACCGATAAACTCATCTTT
CALGELGNPNYTGARGYTDKLIF
>TRDV2|NA|TRDJ1|few
TGTGCCTGTGACCTCTTGGGCGATCGGAACGACAAACTCATCTTT
CACDLLGDRNDKLIF
>TRDV3|TRDD3|TRDJ1|medium-sized
TGTGCCTTTAGCGGAAGGGAGTACTGGGGGATGCTCGGTGGCGATAAACTCATCTTT
CAFSGREYWGMLGGDKLIF